The sequence of this TCR beta chain was determined in a study of blood T cell repertoires in COVID-19. Study context: Material from acute and convalescent COVID-19 was sourced from the United States, Italy and Spain. PBMCs, B-cell-depleted T cells, or T cells provided the cDNA or gDNA that made up the material.

CDR1 and CDR2 (germline): SGHVS, FQNEAQ. This CDR3 region has 16 residues. Trimming shortened V by 4 bases and J by 2 bases, and 17 bases separated the two germline ends. Data came from immunoSEQ multiplex PCR; TCRdb stores just in-frame clones and leaves some out. The repertoire holds tens of thousands of clones, with roughly 87% as singletons. The source is a woman older than 75 with COVID-19, enrolled during active disease. This chain uses TRBV7-8 with TRBJ2-5; a weak D match, TRBD1 (6 bases). The sequencing input was peripheral blood. CDR3 in DNA: TGTGCCAGCAGCTCCGGGATGGGGGCTGGACAAGAGACCCAGTACTTC. It codes for CASSSGMGAGQETQYF.